The rows below give T cell receptor beta chains drawn from one sample of a study of beta chain features in type 1 diabetes. This table comes from immunoSEQ multiplex PCR, and its TCRdb copy is limited to in-frame clones, with some not included. This table has approximately 150,000 clones, more than 10% appearing once. Sequenced: central memory CD4+ T cells from blood. The receptors come from a man younger than 35 with type 1 diabetes. The conserved cysteine and the conserved F or W are not part of the CDR3 here. Fields, in order: J gene, V gene, CDR3 protein.

j_gene: TRBJ2-2
v_gene: TRBV30
CDR3aa: ASSGGVVGTNTGELF

j_gene: TRBJ2-1
v_gene: TRBV23-1
CDR3aa: ASSHILGTSGGAAMEQF

j_gene: TRBJ1-6
v_gene: TRBV28
CDR3aa: ASSLTDRRPGNSPLH

j_gene: TRBJ2-1
v_gene: TRBV2
CDR3aa: ASSSDFYNEQF

j_gene: TRBJ1-4
v_gene: TRBV25-1
CDR3aa: ASSEYSGVSNEKLF

j_gene: TRBJ2-7
v_gene: TRBV7-8
CDR3aa: ASSRSGGSSYEQY

j_gene: TRBJ1-2
v_gene: TRBV28
CDR3aa: ASSSSQGAGYGYT

j_gene: TRBJ1-2
v_gene: TRBV7-2
CDR3aa: ASSLAATVFV

j_gene: TRBJ2-5
v_gene: TRBV6-6
CDR3aa: ASSKTGPRETQY

j_gene: TRBJ2-7
v_gene: TRBV5-1
CDR3aa: ASSLVDHEQY

j_gene: TRBJ2-1
v_gene: TRBV28
CDR3aa: ASSFTDPPRTYNEQF

j_gene: TRBJ2-1
v_gene: TRBV11-2
CDR3aa: ASSLVGAHNEQF

j_gene: TRBJ2-5
v_gene: TRBV7-7
CDR3aa: ASSPGTVETQY

j_gene: TRBJ1-3
v_gene: TRBV7-8
CDR3aa: ASSLAQGIGNTIY

j_gene: TRBJ2-3
v_gene: TRBV15
CDR3aa: ATSRPSAGGQY

j_gene: TRBJ1-2
v_gene: TRBV28
CDR3aa: ASSPRTWGYT

j_gene: TRBJ2-3
v_gene: TRBV11-2
CDR3aa: ASSFLGQGADTQY

j_gene: TRBJ2-4
v_gene: TRBV7-8
CDR3aa: ASSQPAGQDNIQY

j_gene: TRBJ2-7
v_gene: TRBV18
CDR3aa: ASSPRLGVGSYEQY

j_gene: TRBJ1-2
v_gene: TRBV5-1
CDR3aa: ASSLSPGEVYGYT

j_gene: TRBJ1-2
v_gene: TRBV6-5
CDR3aa: ASSEPTGTGGYT

j_gene: TRBJ2-6
v_gene: TRBV30
CDR3aa: AWLTGSGANVLT

j_gene: TRBJ2-7
v_gene: TRBV18
CDR3aa: ASSPAREGEQY

j_gene: TRBJ2-5
v_gene: TRBV29-1
CDR3aa: SGPDRGEETQY

j_gene: TRBJ2-2
v_gene: TRBV7-3
CDR3aa: ASSSAGGTGELF

j_gene: TRBJ1-2
v_gene: TRBV30
CDR3aa: AWSPKWGGAGGYT

j_gene: TRBJ2-7
v_gene: TRBV18
CDR3aa: ASSPGTGEFYEQY

j_gene: TRBJ2-5
v_gene: TRBV20-1
CDR3aa: SASPFETQY

j_gene: TRBJ2-3
v_gene: TRBV30
CDR3aa: AWMYSGVNTQY

j_gene: TRBJ2-3
v_gene: TRBV5-5
CDR3aa: ASSLAADTQY

j_gene: TRBJ2-3
v_gene: TRBV9
CDR3aa: ASSGDPAGATDTQY

j_gene: TRBJ1-2
v_gene: TRBV18
CDR3aa: ASSQGQGHGYT

j_gene: TRBJ2-2
v_gene: TRBV29-1
CDR3aa: SVVGRGDTGELF

j_gene: TRBJ2-2
v_gene: TRBV5-4
CDR3aa: ASSLDRARTGELF

j_gene: TRBJ2-3
v_gene: TRBV29-1
CDR3aa: SVEQGRTDTQY

j_gene: TRBJ2-4
v_gene: TRBV18
CDR3aa: ASSPPRTGLGDIQY

j_gene: TRBJ2-2
v_gene: TRBV30
CDR3aa: AWSGGQGAGGELF

j_gene: TRBJ2-1
v_gene: TRBV9
CDR3aa: ASSVGSAGRWDEQF

j_gene: TRBJ1-2
v_gene: TRBV5-6
CDR3aa: ASSLREAYGYT

j_gene: TRBJ2-3
v_gene: TRBV18
CDR3aa: ASSRTVMGTDTQY

j_gene: TRBJ2-1
v_gene: TRBV5-1
CDR3aa: ASSFLGPELNEQF

j_gene: TRBJ1-1
v_gene: TRBV7-8
CDR3aa: ASSSTTGNTEAF

j_gene: TRBJ2-2
v_gene: TRBV29-1
CDR3aa: SVDRVSGELF

j_gene: TRBJ1-2
v_gene: TRBV13
CDR3aa: ASTDWQENYGYT

j_gene: TRBJ1-2
v_gene: TRBV4-2
CDR3aa: ASSREQGHGYT

j_gene: TRBJ2-5
v_gene: TRBV18
CDR3aa: ASSSDLETQY

j_gene: TRBJ1-6
v_gene: TRBV7-9
CDR3aa: ASSSYGSRDYNSPLH

j_gene: TRBJ2-2
v_gene: TRBV14
CDR3aa: ASSPAWSFTPGELF

j_gene: TRBJ2-5
v_gene: TRBV29-1
CDR3aa: SVGVAGVGQETQY

j_gene: TRBJ2-5
v_gene: TRBV5-1
CDR3aa: ASSRGNQETQY

j_gene: TRBJ2-5
v_gene: TRBV4-1
CDR3aa: ASSRGGETQY